This T cell receptor beta chain is drawn from a study of blood T cells in healthy people across ages. Whole-study results and caveats: One million T cells yielded diversity estimates that were considered underestimates. Donor CMV infection status was unknown, possibly confounding age-related changes in expanded clonotypes.

The CDR3 consists of 13 residues. Deletions cut 5 bases from V and 6 bases from J, with 11 bases between. The total RNA that was extracted per sample amounted to at least 6 micrograms. This clonotype appeared a few times. Its specificity is not known. Primed by a sample-barcoded 5' primer and a J-beta primer mix, a second PCR proceeded for about 6 to 12 cycles. A template-switch adaptor with 12 random nucleotides tagged each cDNA molecule. Each CDR3 protein is one row after TCRdb ran MiXCR on the 5' RACE reads. This sample carries some 1,800,000 distinct CDR3 sequences, about two fifths of them seen once, and the ten largest clones take 23%.

The sequenced sample consisted of blood. V gene TRBV12-3 or TRBV12-4 combines with J gene TRBJ2-1, with D hard to call. The sequence was obtained from a human donor in good health. Here the CDR3 DNA reads TGTGCCAGCAGTCTGTACGGTACCAATGAGCAGTTCTTC. It translates to CASSLYGTNEQFF.